This T cell receptor beta chain emerged from a study of shared clonotypes between healthy human individuals. Study overall: Three plates were used per donor for CD4 naive, three for CD4 memory, two for CD8 naive and one for CD8 memory.

CDR1 MDHEN and CDR2 SYDVKM come from the germline V gene. V gave up 4 bases and J gave up 3 bases, with 6 bases separating them. This CDR3 region has 12 residues. As defined, naive CD8 cells were CD45RO-negative and positively selected for CCR7, with terminally differentiated effector memory CD45RA+ cells excluded. Donation came from healthy HIV-negative adults that had no recent acute infections or vaccinations. The repertoire was sequenced with immunoSEQ multiplex PCR; TCRdb's copy has only in-frame clones and lacks some. The data contain around 550,000 clones, 90% to 95% of them singletons. Sequenced sample: naive CD8+ T cells sorted from blood. The source of this sequence is a woman in her 30s in good health. The J gene is TRBJ2-5, the V gene TRBV28; maybe TRBD1 (6 bases). CDR3 sequence: CASSSGEETQYF. CDR3 in DNA: TGTGCCAGCAGTTCAGGGGAAGAGACCCAGTACTTC.